This T cell receptor beta chain was recorded in a study of blood T cell repertoires in COVID-19. The overall study: Samples representing acute and convalescent COVID-19 were sourced from the United States, Italy and Spain.

V gave up 6 bases and J gave up 1 base, with 11 bases separating them. Germline V gives CDR1 MRHNA, CDR2 SNTAGT. The CDR3 consists of 14 residues. Original methodology: Reference gene primer amplification gave estimated nucleated cell counts. Repertoires were generated with immunoSEQ multiplex PCR, while TCRdb's copy carries only in-frame clones and drops some. Clonal size and the V and J genes are those of that table, whereas D and trimming came from the DNA. The sample contains about 200,000 clones, 70% to 90% of which appear only once. V gene TRBV6-4 combines with J gene TRBJ2-3; D is perhaps TRBD1 (6 bases). Sequencing input: peripheral blood. This TCR was recovered from a human donor with active or convalescent COVID-19. The donor label of this sample is uncertain. For the CDR3, the DNA is TGTGCCAGCAGACAGGGTCATGGCACAGATACGCAGTATTTT. Translating it yields CASRQGHGTDTQYF.